The present T cell receptor (beta chain) was sequenced within a study of control samples from healthy donors and cancer patients. Assay used: immunoSEQ multiplex PCR; TCRdb lists only in-frame clones, some missing. Of around 170,000 clones in the sample, 90% were seen once. Germline values: CDR1 SGHVS, CDR2 FQNEAQ. The V segment lost 8 bases and the J segment 0 bases; nucleotides outside the gene matches: 9. The CDR3 loop spans 17 amino acids. This sequence originates from a woman between 50 and 59 years old in good health. The chain combines TRBV7-8 with TRBJ2-1; TRBD2 matches at 11 bases. The sequencing sample was made of blood. The CDR3, as DNA: TGTGCCAGCGCGCGCTCTAGCGGGGGGACCTCCTACAATGAGCAGTTCTTC. It yields the protein CASARSSGGTSYNEQFF.